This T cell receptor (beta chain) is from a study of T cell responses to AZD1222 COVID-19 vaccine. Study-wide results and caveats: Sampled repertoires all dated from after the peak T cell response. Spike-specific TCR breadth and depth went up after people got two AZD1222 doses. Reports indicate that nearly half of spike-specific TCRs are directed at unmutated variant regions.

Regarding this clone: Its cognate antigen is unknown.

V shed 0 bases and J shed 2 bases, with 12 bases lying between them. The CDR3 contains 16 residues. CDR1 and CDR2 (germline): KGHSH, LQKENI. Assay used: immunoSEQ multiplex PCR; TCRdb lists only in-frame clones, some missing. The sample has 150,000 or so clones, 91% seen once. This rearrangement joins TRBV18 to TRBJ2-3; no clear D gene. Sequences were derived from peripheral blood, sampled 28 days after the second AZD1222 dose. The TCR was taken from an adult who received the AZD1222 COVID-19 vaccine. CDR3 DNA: TGTGCCAGCTCACCACCGACCAAGCGAATCACAGATACGCAGTATTTT. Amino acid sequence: CASSPPTKRITDTQYF.